The sequence of this TCR beta chain was determined in a study of T-cell memory formation after mild COVID-19 (dated by TCRdb to the early 2020s). General notes on the study: Most TCR sequence clusters were specific to one of the two donors. In a couple of donors, T-cell clones that expanded and contracted after mild COVID-19 were tracked by sequencing TCRalpha and TCRbeta repertoires over time. Two young, previously healthy adult volunteers made up the cohort, one male and one female. General conclusions and limits of the study: SARS-CoV-2 specificity was not confirmed for the second-wave clones peaking on day 37. The study included only a couple of mild cases, and larger cohorts that include severe cases with pre-infection samples were judged to be necessary. Balanced CD4/CD8 phenotypes were observed for clones contracting from day 15 to 85, whereas a bias towards CD4+ was observed for a second wave of clones expanding from day 15 to 37. Contracting CD4+ clones were located mainly in the CM and EM memory subsets, whereas CD8+ clones were found to be enriched in EMRA. Some responding clones were found in pre-infection memory, which suggests that pre-existing cross-reactive memory T cells took part in the SARS-CoV-2 response.

As regards this clonotype: Its antigen is unknown. There are no base qualities to consult, and no much larger clone falls within one base.

PBMCs were isolated by Ficoll-Paque density gradient centrifugation. As encoded in the germline V gene, CDR1 is MGHRA while CDR2 is YSYEKL. V was cut back by 1 base and J by 1 base, leaving a gap of 10 bases between them. The CDR3 goes from the cysteine to the phenylalanine over 15 residues. Solely the CDR3 DNA is kept, with 45 bases framed from the first base. The listed sequencing device is Illumina NovaSeq 6000. TCRalpha and TCRbeta cDNA libraries were constructed by 5'RACE with constant-segment primers, with sample barcodes and unique molecular identifiers being introduced. Trizol reagent was used to extract RNA from every sample. The libraries were amplified in two PCR steps, and the second step added a second sample barcode and Illumina TruSeq adapters. The libraries were sequenced on an Illumina NovaSeq using 2 x 150 bp paired-end reads. From the authors' description of their analysis: Reads were demultiplexed and collapsed into UMI-guided consensus sequences with migec v1.2.7. Using mixcr v2.1.11, UMI consensuses were aligned to TRA and TRB V and J templates and then assembled into clonotypes. A clonotype was counted as expanded or contracted only if both edgeR and NoisET called the change significant, with noise models trained on biological replicates. edgeR calls used a false discovery rate-adjusted p below 0.01 and a log2 fold-change threshold of 1. As an exploratory analysis of dynamics, max-normalized trajectories of the 1000 most abundant clonotypes were examined with PCA combined with hierarchical clustering. Separately sequenced CD4+ and CD8+ repertoires were used to assign the CD4 or CD8 phenotype of responding clones. The public reads were quality trimmed at Q25 with fastp and then assembled into clones with MiXCR by TCRdb, keeping productive beta chains. Records with the same CDR3 protein are collapsed into one entry carrying the most frequent genes and DNA. TCRdb's processing, not the authors' own work, is the source of the V and J calls. The sample data list 400,000 to 500,000 distinct CDR3 sequences, and 15% to 25% of these were observed just once. About 8.8% of the sample goes to the ten largest clones.

The clonotype originates from an adult woman who had mild COVID-19 (a few samples of this study predate the infection). The sample titles of this study are shuffled in the database, so cell type and time point are left out; the donor was told from shared clones. Material for sequencing was PBMCs or a T cell subset sorted from them (not recorded which). Rearrangement joined TRBV4-1 to TRBJ1-1, with a weak D call of TRBD1 (6 bases match). The DNA sequence is given as TGCGCCAGCAGCCAAGCTGCGACAGGGAACACTGAAGCTTTCTTT. Translated, it reads CASSQAATGNTEAFF.